One sample yielded the 5 T cell receptor beta chains listed below, sequenced in a study of blood T cell repertoires in COVID-19. Sequencing used immunoSEQ multiplex PCR; TCRdb keeps in-frame clones, though not all of them. The sample records tens of thousands of clones, 82% being singletons. The sample comprised peripheral blood. These receptors came from a woman in her sixties with acute or convalescent COVID-19.

V usage is TRBV29-1 and J usage is TRBJ1-4; tentative D call: TRBD1 (5 bases). Trimming took 3 bases from V and 15 from J, leaving 17 bases between them. Per germline, CDR1 SQVTM and CDR2 ANQGSEA. The CDR3 is made up of 12 amino acids. CDR3 residues: CSVDSGGKRMFF. CDR3 bases: TGCAGCGTTGACTCCGGGGGGAAAAGAATGTTTTTT.

The chain is built from TRBV5-1 and TRBJ2-3; D uncertain. Between the trimmed V and J ends, which lost 0 bases and 4 bases, there was a span of 12 bases. This CDR3 has 15 amino acids. Germline assignment: CDR1 SGHRS and CDR2 YFSETQ. CDR3 sequence (DNA): TGCGCCAGCAGCTTGGCAGGTGACGCCTCAGATACGCAGTATTTT. It encodes CASSLAGDASDTQYF.

The chain uses TRBV18 and TRBJ2-3, with D possibly being TRBD2 (7 bases). The CDR3 covers 16 residues. V shed 6 bases and J shed 0 bases, with 16 bases lying between them. The V gene's germline CDR1 is KGHSH and CDR2 LQKENI. CDR3 DNA: TGTGCCAGCTCTCATCCGCCGGGGGGCAGCACAGATACGCAGTATTTT. Translation gives CASSHPPGGSTDTQYF. The variable domain in full, with the rest retrieved from reference TRBV18 and TRBJ2-3, is NAGVMQNPRHLVRRRGQEARLRCSPMKGHSHVYWYRQLPEEGLKFMVYLQKENIIDESGMPKERFSAEFPKEGPSILRIQQVVRGDSAAYFCASSHPPGGSTDTQYFGPGTRLTVL.

This clone was observed a few times. Additional DNA sequences in this sample encode the identical CDR3. The chain uses TRBV19 and TRBJ1-1; TRBD1 might be the D (5 bases). CDR3 size: 13 residues. Trimming cost V 5 bases and J 3 bases, with 10 bases left between them. The germline gives CDR1 LNHDA, CDR2 SQIVND (reference sequence). The CDR3 protein is CASSVKGDTEAFF. CDR3 coding DNA: TGTGCCAGTAGTGTAAAAGGGGACACTGAAGCTTTCTTT.

The gene calls are TRBV27 and TRBJ1-6, with D tentatively TRBD1 (6 bases). With 6 bases removed from V and 6 bases from J, the gap between germline ends came to 12 bases. The CDR3 sequence is 14 residues long. Germline V lookup: CDR1 MNHEY, CDR2 SMNVEV (reference sequence). CDR3 protein: CASRVDSPNSPLHF. CDR3 sequence (DNA): TGTGCCAGCAGGGTGGACAGTCCTAATTCACCCCTCCACTTT.